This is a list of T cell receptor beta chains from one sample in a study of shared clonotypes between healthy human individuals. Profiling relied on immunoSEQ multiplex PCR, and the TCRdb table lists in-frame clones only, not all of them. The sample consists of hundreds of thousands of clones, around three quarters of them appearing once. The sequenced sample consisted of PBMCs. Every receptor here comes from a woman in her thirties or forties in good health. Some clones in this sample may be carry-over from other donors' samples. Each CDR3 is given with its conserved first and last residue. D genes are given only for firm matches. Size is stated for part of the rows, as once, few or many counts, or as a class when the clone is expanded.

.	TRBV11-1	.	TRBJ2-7	CASSSTDSPYEQYF	TGTGCCAGCAGCTCAACCGACAGCCCCTACGAGCAGTACTTC
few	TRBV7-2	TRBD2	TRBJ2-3	CASSRGLAVDTQYF	TGTGCCAGCAGCAGAGGACTAGCGGTAGATACGCAGTATTTT
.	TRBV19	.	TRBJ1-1	CASSIGRNTEAFF	TGTGCCAGTAGTATTGGTAGGAACACTGAAGCTTTCTTT
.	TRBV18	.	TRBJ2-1	CASSPTTEQFF	TGTGCCAGCTCGCCAACCACGGAGCAGTTCTTC
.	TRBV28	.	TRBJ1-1	CASSLYGQNTEAFF	TGTGCCAGCAGTTTATACGGACAGAACACTGAAGCTTTCTTT
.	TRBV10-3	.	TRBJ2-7	CATWSTYEQYF	TGTGCCACCTGGTCCACGTACGAGCAGTACTTC
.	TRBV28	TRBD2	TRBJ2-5	CASSLPSTSGAQETQYF	TGTGCCAGCAGTTTACCGTCCACTAGCGGGGCACAAGAGACCCAGTACTTC
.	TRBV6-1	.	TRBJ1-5	CASSELGGAGNQPQHF	TGTGCCAGCAGTGAACTCGGGGGGGCAGGTAATCAGCCCCAGCATTTT
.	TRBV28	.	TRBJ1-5	CASSFRDTSYGNQPQHF	TGTGCCAGCAGTTTTCGGGACACTTCATACGGAAATCAGCCCCAGCATTTT
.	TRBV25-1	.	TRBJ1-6	CASRREGRGSYNSPLHF	TGTGCCAGCAGACGTGAAGGGCGCGGGTCCTATAATTCACCCCTCCACTTT
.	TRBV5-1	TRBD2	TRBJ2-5	CASTGTSGSGETQYF	TGCGCCAGTACTGGGACTAGCGGGAGTGGGGAGACCCAGTACTTC
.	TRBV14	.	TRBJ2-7	CASSQVQAAGYEQYF	TGTGCCAGCAGCCAGGTACAGGCGGCTGGCTACGAGCAGTACTTC
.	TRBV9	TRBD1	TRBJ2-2	CASSVAMDRFTGELFF	TGTGCCAGCAGCGTAGCTATGGACAGGTTCACCGGGGAGCTGTTTTTT
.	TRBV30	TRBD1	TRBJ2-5	CAWNHGGGQGARETQYF	TGTGCCTGGAACCACGGGGGCGGACAGGGGGCGCGGGAGACCCAGTACTTC
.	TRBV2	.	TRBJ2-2	CASLRSETTGELFF	TGTGCCAGCCTACGATCCGAGACGACCGGGGAGCTGTTTTTT
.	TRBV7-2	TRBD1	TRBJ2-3	CASGEGQGVGTQYF	TGTGCCAGCGGGGAGGGACAGGGCGTTGGTACGCAGTATTTT
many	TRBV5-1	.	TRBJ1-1	CASSLETNTEAFF	TGCGCCAGCAGCTTGGAGACGAACACTGAAGCTTTCTTT
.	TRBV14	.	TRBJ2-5	CASSQQGTTQETQYF	TGTGCCAGCAGCCAACAGGGGACAACCCAAGAGACCCAGTACTTC
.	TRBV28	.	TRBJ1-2	CASSLTSTADPKRGTYGYTF	TGTGCCAGCAGTTTAACTTCGACAGCCGACCCCAAGCGGGGAACATATGGCTACACCTTC
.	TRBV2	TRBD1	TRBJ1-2	CASSRGGTGGSGYGYTF	TGTGCCAGCAGCCGAGGTGGGACAGGGGGATCTGGCTATGGCTACACCTTC
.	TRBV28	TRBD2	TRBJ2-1	CASSVSGRSYNEQFF	TGTGCCAGCAGTGTTAGCGGGAGGTCGTACAATGAGCAGTTCTTC
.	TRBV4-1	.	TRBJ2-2	CASSQDSGGTASGTGELFF	TGCGCCAGCAGCCAAGATAGTGGCGGAACCGCCTCGGGCACCGGGGAGCTGTTTTTT
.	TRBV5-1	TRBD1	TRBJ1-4	CASSPGQAPNEKLFF	TGCGCCAGCAGCCCCGGACAGGCGCCCAATGAAAAACTGTTTTTT
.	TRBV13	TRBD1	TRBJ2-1	CASSPPRDRGLAGTRGFF	TGTGCCAGCAGCCCGCCACGGGACAGGGGGTTAGCCGGGACTAGAGGTTTCTTC
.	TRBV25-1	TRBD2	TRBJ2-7	CASSEFGGDEQYF	TGTGCCAGCAGTGAATTCGGGGGGGACGAGCAGTACTTC
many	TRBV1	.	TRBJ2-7	CTSSQRTSGRTAREQYF	TGCACCAGCAGCCAGCGGACTAGCGGGAGAACAGCTAGGGAGCAGTACTTC
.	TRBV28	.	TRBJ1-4	CASRGGFSAKLFF	TGTGCCAGCAGGGGCGGGTTTAGTGCAAAACTGTTTTTT
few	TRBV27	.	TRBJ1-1	CASSGGGYTEAFF	TGTGCCAGCAGTGGAGGGGGATACACTGAAGCTTTCTTT
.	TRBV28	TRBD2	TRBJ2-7	CVALPSSGSPDEQYF	TGTGTAGCCTTGCCCTCTAGCGGGTCCCCTGACGAGCAGTACTTC
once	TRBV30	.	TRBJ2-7	CAWSGGISLHEQYF	TGTGCCTGGAGTGGAGGGATAAGTCTCCACGAGCAGTACTTC
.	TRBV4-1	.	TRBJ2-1	CASSTLGGISNEQFF	TGCGCCAGCAGCACCCTTGGCGGGATTAGCAATGAGCAGTTCTTC
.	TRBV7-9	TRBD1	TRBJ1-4	CASTTGVGGRGEKLFF	TGTGCCAGCACCACAGGGGTAGGGGGGCGCGGCGAAAAACTGTTTTTT
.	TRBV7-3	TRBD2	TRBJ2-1	CASSLGTSGIGEQFF	TGTGCCAGCAGCTTAGGGACTAGCGGGATTGGTGAGCAGTTCTTC
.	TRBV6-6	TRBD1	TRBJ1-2	CASSPTGPNYGYTF	TGTGCCAGCAGTCCGACAGGGCCAAACTATGGCTACACCTTC
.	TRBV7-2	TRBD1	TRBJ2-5	CASSLALTLRTGPQETQYF	TGTGCCAGCAGCTTAGCGCTAACTTTACGGACAGGACCCCAAGAGACCCAGTACTTC
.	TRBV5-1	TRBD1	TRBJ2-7	CASSLVSGQASYEQYF	TGCGCCAGCAGCTTGGTTTCAGGACAGGCATCTTACGAGCAGTACTTC
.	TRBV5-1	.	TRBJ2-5	CASSQQPGEKTQYF	TGCGCCAGCAGCCAACAACCCGGGGAGAAGACCCAGTACTTC
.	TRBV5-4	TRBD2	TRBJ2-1	CASSFNLAGGNEQFF	TGTGCCAGCAGCTTTAATCTAGCGGGAGGTAATGAGCAGTTCTTC
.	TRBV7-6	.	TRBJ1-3	CASSFTDSFSGNTIYF	TGTGCCAGCAGCTTTACAGACAGCTTCTCTGGAAACACCATATATTTT
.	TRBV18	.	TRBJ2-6	CASSPIVSGANVLTF	TGTGCCAGCTCACCCATAGTCTCTGGGGCCAACGTCCTGACTTTC
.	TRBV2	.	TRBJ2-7	CASRDLHEQYF	TGTGCCAGCAGGGACCTCCACGAGCAGTACTTC
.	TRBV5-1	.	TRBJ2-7	CASSLGGLQREQYF	TGCGCCAGCAGCTTAGGAGGGTTGCAGCGCGAGCAGTACTTC
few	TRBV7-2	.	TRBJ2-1	CASSRGGDNEQFF	TGTGCCAGCTCAAGGGGGGGAGACAATGAGCAGTTCTTC
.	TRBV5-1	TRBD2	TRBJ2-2	CASSLGAGAGELFF	TGCGCCAGCAGCTTGGGGGCGGGAGCCGGGGAGCTGTTTTTT
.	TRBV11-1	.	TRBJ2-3	CASSPPSQNTDTQYF	TGTGCCAGCAGTCCTCCCTCACAGAACACAGATACGCAGTATTTT
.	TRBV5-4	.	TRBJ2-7	CASSRQDAYEQYF	TGTGCCAGCAGCCGTCAGGATGCCTACGAGCAGTACTTC
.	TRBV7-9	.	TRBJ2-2	CSSTQNTGELFF	TGTTCCAGTACCCAGAACACCGGGGAGCTGTTTTTT
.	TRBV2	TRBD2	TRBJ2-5	CASSLLREEQETQYF	TGTGCCAGCAGCTTACTCCGGGAGGAACAAGAGACCCAGTACTTC